Listed here are 7 T cell receptor beta chains from one sample, sequenced in a study of cytomegalovirus exposure and HLA in healthy donors. Both 60 Vbeta primers and 13 Jbeta primers went into the PCR. Some clones are missing from TCRdb's copy, which holds only in-frame ones; the method was immunoSEQ multiplex PCR. The sample yields 100,000 to 120,000 clones, approximately 83% seen once. Sequencing was done on a sample of PBMCs. All receptors derive from a man aged 40-49 years in good health and CMV-seronegative.

The chain recombines TRBV18 with TRBJ1-1; 8 bases are a match to TRBD1. The germline CDR1 and CDR2 sequences are KGHSH and LQKENI. The CDR3 runs to 14 residues. V gave up 5 bases and J gave up 1 base; unmatched junction bases: 3. The CDR3: CASSRQGTNTEAFF. The CDR3 region has the DNA TGTGCCAGCTCAAGACAGGGGACGAACACTGAAGCTTTCTTT.

This sequence joins TRBV10-3 and TRBJ2-7, with D maybe TRBD1 (7 bases). The CDR3 extends over 14 amino acids. Trimming took 10 bases from V and 1 from J, leaving 17 bases between them. Germline values: CDR1 ENHRY, CDR2 SYGVKD. The CDR3 bases are TGTGCCACCGGAGGGACAGATGGATCCTACGAGCAGTACTTC. This gives the protein CATGGTDGSYEQYF.

The chain combines TRBV7-9 with TRBJ2-1; D possibly corresponds to TRBD1 (6 bases). From germline, CDR1 is SEHNR and CDR2 FQNEAQ (reference sequence). The ends were cut back, 7 bases at V and 8 bases at J, with 15 bases in the middle. The CDR3 contains 13 residues. The CDR3 sequence: CASKTRGIDEQFF. In DNA form, the CDR3 reads TGTGCCAGCAAGACGAGGGGGATCGATGAGCAGTTCTTC.

The V and J genes are TRBV27 and TRBJ2-7; 7 nucleotides line up with TRBD1. Germline-derived CDR1 and CDR2 are MNHEY and SMNVEV (reference sequence). This CDR3 contains 18 residues. V dropped 6 bases and J dropped 3; count of bases not matched to a gene: 20. The CDR3 DNA sequence: TGTGCCAGCAGCCCAATAACAGGGGTTATAGGGGCTTACTACGAGCAGTACTTC. Protein product: CASSPITGVIGAYYEQYF.

This clone has only one observation. V and J are TRBV7-3 and TRBJ1-1; 9 bases line up with TRBD1. This CDR3 is 17 amino acids long. Trimming at V came to 5 bases and at J to 0 bases, leaving 10 bases not matched to a gene. CDR1 is SGHTA, CDR2 FQGTGA, per germline. The CDR3 DNA is TGTGCCAGCAGCCTAGGACAGGGGTTCTCAATGAACACTGAAGCTTTCTTT. It yields the protein CASSLGQGFSMNTEAFF.

The chain uses TRBV5-1 and TRBJ1-4; D gene unclear. Trimming took 4 bases from V and 7 from J, leaving 17 bases between them. This CDR3 is 15 amino acids long. Germline V gene lookup returns CDR1 SGHRS and CDR2 YFSETQ. The CDR3 DNA sequence: TGCGCCAGCAGCGTTGGTGGTAGTCTTAGTGAAAAACTGTTTTTT. This sequence encodes CASSVGGSLSEKLFF.

DNA for the CDR3: TGTGCCAGTAGTGATCGACAGGGGGTGTACACTGAAGCTTTCTTT. Protein: CASSDRQGVYTEAFF. The rearrangement links TRBV19 to TRBJ1-1; the match to TRBD1 covers 9 bases. CDR3 length: 15 residues. J gave up 3 bases and V 5 bases, and 7 bases lay outside the gene matches. In germline, CDR1 is LNHDA, CDR2 SQIVND (reference sequence).